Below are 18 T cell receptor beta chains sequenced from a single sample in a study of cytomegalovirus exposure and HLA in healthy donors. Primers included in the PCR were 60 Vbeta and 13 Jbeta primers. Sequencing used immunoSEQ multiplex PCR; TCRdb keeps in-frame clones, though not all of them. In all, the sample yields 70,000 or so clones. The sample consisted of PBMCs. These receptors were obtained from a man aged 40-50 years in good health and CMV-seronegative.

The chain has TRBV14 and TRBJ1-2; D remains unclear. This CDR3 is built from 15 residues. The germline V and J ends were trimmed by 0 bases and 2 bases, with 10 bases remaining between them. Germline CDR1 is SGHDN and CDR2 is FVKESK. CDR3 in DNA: TGTGCCAGCAGCCAAGATATAGGAGGGAACTATGGCTACACCTTC. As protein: CASSQDIGGNYGYTF.

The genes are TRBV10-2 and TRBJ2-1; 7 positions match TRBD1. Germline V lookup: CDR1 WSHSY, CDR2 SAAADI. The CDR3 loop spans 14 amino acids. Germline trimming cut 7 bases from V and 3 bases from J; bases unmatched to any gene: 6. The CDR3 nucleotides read TGCGCCAGCACCTCAGGACAGGTCTACAATGAGCAGTTCTTC. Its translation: CASTSGQVYNEQFF.

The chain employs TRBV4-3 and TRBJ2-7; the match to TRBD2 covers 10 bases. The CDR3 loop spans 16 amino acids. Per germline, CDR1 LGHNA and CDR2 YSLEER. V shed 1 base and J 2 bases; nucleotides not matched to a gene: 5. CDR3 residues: CASSQGLAGVTYEQYF. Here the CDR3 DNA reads TGCGCCAGCAGCCAAGGCCTAGCGGGGGTGACCTACGAGCAGTACTTC.

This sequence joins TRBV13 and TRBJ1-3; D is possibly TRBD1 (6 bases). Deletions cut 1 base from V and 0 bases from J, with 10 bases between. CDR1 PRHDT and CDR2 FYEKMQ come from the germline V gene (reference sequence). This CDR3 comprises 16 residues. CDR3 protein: CASSLVAGASGNTIYF. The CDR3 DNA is TGTGCCAGCAGCTTAGTCGCAGGGGCCTCTGGAAACACCATATATTTT.

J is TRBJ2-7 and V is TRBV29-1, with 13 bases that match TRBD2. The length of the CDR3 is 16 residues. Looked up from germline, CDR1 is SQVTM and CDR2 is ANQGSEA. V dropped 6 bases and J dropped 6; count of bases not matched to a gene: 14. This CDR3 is CSVPGTRTSGSSEQYF. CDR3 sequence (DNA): TGCAGCGTCCCGGGGACACGGACTAGCGGGAGCAGCGAGCAGTACTTC.

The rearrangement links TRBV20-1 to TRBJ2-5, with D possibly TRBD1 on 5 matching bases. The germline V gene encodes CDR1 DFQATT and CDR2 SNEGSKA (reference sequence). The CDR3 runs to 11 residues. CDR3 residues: CSAARVQTQYF. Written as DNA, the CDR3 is TGCAGCGCGGCCAGGGTACAGACCCAGTACTTC.

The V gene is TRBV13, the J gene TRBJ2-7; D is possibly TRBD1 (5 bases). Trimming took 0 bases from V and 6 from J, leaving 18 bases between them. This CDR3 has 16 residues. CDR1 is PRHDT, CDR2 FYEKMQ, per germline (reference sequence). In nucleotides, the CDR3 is TGTGCCAGCAGCTTAGGCGTGACAGTACGCTCATCCGAGCAGTACTTC. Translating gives CASSLGVTVRSSEQYF.

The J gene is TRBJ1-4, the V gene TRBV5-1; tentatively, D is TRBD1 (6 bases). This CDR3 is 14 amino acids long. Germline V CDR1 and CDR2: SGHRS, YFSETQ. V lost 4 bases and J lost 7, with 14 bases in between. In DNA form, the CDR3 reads TGCGCCAGCAGCACCCAACAGGGATCTGAAAAACTGTTTTTT. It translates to CASSTQQGSEKLFF.

The CDR3 DNA sequence: TGTGCCTGGAGTTCCGACAGGGGGACTGAAGCTTTCTTT. It translates to CAWSSDRGTEAFF. This chain joins TRBV30 and TRBJ1-1, with 9 nucleotides matching TRBD1. Per the germline V gene, CDR1 is GTSNPN and CDR2 is SVGIG (reference sequence). This CDR3 is built from 13 residues. V was clipped by 2 bases and J by 5 bases; unmatched bases: 3.

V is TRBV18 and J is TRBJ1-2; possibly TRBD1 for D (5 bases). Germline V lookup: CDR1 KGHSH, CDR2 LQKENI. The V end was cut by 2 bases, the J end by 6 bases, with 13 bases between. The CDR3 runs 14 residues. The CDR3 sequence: CASSPGGTLNGYTF. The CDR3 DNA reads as TGTGCCAGCTCACCAGGCGGGACTTTAAATGGCTACACCTTC.

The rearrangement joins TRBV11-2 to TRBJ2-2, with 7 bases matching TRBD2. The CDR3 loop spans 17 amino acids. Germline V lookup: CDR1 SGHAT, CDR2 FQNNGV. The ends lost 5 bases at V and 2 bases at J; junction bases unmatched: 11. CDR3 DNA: TGTGCCAGCAGCCTGAGAAAAGCGGGGATTAACACCGGGGAGCTGTTTTTT. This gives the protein CASSLRKAGINTGELFF.

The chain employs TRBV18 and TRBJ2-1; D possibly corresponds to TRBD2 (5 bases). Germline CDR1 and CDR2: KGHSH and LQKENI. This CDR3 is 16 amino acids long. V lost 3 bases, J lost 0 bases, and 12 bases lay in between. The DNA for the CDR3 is TGTGCCAGCTCACCTGGGAGAGTTAGCTCCTACAATGAGCAGTTCTTC. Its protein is CASSPGRVSSYNEQFF.

In DNA, the CDR3 is TGTGCCAGCAGCGAAGGACTAGCGGGGACCTACGAGCAGTACTTC. Protein sequence: CASSEGLAGTYEQYF. V is TRBV7-2 and J is TRBJ2-7, with TRBD2 identical over 12 bases. V dropped 5 bases and J dropped 2; count of bases not matched to a gene: 4. Germline loops: CDR1 SGHTA, CDR2 FQGNSA. This CDR3 is 15 amino acids long.

The CDR3 here is CSVRGGFENTIYF. The CDR3 DNA is TGCAGCGTGCGGGGGGGCTTCGAGAACACCATATATTTT. V is TRBV29-1 and J is TRBJ1-3, with TRBD1 as a possible D gene (6 bases). There are 13 residues in the CDR3. CDR1 is SQVTM and CDR2 is ANQGSEA in the germline V gene. Trimming took off 6 bases at V and 7 bases at J, with 16 bases between the two ends.

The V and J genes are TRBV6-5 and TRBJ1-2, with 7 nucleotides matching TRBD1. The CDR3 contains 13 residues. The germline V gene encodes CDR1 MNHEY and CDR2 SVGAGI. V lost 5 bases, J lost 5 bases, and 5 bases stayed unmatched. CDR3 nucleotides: TGTGCCAGCAGTGAGACAGGGAGGTATGGCTACACCTTC. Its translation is CASSETGRYGYTF.

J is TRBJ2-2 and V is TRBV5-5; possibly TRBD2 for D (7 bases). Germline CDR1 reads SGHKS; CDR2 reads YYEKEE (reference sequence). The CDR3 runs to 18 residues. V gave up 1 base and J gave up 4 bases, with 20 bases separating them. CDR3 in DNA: TGTGCCAGCAGCTTGTCAGCCTTTCAGGGGAGGGGCACCGGGGAGCTGTTTTTT. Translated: CASSLSAFQGRGTGELFF.

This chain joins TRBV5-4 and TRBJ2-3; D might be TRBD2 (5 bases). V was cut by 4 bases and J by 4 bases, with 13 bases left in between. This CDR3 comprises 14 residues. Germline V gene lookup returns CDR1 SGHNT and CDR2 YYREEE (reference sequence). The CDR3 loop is CASSPGWSADTQYF. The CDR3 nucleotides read TGTGCCAGCAGCCCGGGATGGAGCGCAGATACGCAGTATTTT.

CDR3 sequence (DNA): TGCGCCAGCAGCCCAGAGGGACATTTAACTGGAAACACCATATATTTT. This sequence encodes CASSPEGHLTGNTIYF. V usage is TRBV5-1 and J usage is TRBJ1-3; D might be TRBD1 (6 bases). The germline V gene has CDR1 SGHRS and CDR2 YFSETQ. CDR3 length equals 16 residues. V was clipped by 4 bases and J by 2 bases, with 16 bases between them.